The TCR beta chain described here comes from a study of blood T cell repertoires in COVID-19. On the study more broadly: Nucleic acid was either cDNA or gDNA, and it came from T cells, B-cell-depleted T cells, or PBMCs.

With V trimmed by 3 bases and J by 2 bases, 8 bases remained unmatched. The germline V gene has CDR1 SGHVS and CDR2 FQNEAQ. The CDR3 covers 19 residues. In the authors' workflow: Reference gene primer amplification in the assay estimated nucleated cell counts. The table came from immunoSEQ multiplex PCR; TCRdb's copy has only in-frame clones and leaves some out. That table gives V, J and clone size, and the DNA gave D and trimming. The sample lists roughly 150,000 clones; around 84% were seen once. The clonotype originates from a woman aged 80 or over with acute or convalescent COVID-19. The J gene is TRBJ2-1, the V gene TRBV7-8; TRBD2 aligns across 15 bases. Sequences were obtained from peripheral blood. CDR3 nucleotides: TGTGCCAGCAGCTTTCAACCCCGGACTAGCGGGGGGGCCTACAATGAGCAGTTCTTC. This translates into CASSFQPRTSGGAYNEQFF. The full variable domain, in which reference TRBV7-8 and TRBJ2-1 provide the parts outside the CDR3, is GAGVSQSPRYKVAKRGQDVALRCDPISGHVSLFWYQQALGQGPEFLTYFQNEAQLDKSGLPSDRFFAERPEGSVSTLKIQRTQQEDSAVYLCASSFQPRTSGGAYNEQFFGPGTRLTVL.